A single sample gave rise to the 12 T cell receptor beta chains below, sequenced in a study of OX40 agonist ivuxolimab in advanced cancers. Receptor amplification or capture employed the immunoSEQ multiplex PCR assay. In TCRdb, the immuneACCESS table is reduced to in-frame sequences with V and J assigned. These tables do not hold every clone; where another copy was compared, an unresolved V gene accounts for under half, and the others remain unexplained. This sample is represented by about 80,000 clones; roughly 84% of them were singletons. Clones ranked in the top ten supply less than 0.4% of the sample. The input for sequencing was CD4+ or CD8+ T cells sorted from blood, taken in a trial of the OX40 agonist ivuxolimab. These receptors were obtained from an adult with an advanced solid tumor such as melanoma, head and neck, liver or kidney cancer.

The chain couples TRBV28 to TRBJ1-1; D is perhaps TRBD1 (6 bases). This CDR3 region has 14 residues. V was shortened by 2 bases and J by 0 bases, with 7 bases between the two germline ends. CDR1 and CDR2 (germline): MDHEN, SYDVKM. The CDR3 is CASSLTGMNTEAFF. CDR3 nucleotide sequence: TGTGCCAGCAGTTTAACAGGGATGAACACTGAAGCTTTCTTT.

The chain uses TRBV7-6 and TRBJ2-1; TRBD1 matches 10 bases. This CDR3 has 14 residues. CDR1 and CDR2 (germline): SGHVS, FNYEAQ. The V and J ends lost 4 bases and 7 bases, in that order; junction bases with no gene match: 4. CDR3 coding DNA: TGTGCCAGCAGCTCCGGGACAGGGGAGAATGAGCAGTTCTTC. This sequence encodes CASSSGTGENEQFF.

The CDR3: CASSSTTRIYEQYV. The CDR3 coding sequence is TGTGCCAGCAGCTCAACTACTAGGATCTACGAGCAGTACGTC. This sequence joins TRBV11-2 and TRBJ2-7, with a weak D call TRBD2 (5 bases). The CDR3 runs to 14 residues. CDR1 is SGHAT, CDR2 FQNNGV, per germline. V was clipped by 4 bases and J by 3 bases, with 13 bases between them.

J is TRBJ1-1 and V is TRBV16; TRBD1 is a possible D gene (5 bases). Germline V gene data show CDR1 as KGHSY and CDR2 as FQNENV. V lost 4 bases and J 1 base, leaving 13 bases between the germline ends. This CDR3 region has 15 residues. For the CDR3, the DNA is TGTGCCAGCAGCCCCATTAGGGGAGCGAACACTGAAGCTTTCTTT. This translates into CASSPIRGANTEAFF.

This rearrangement joins TRBV5-4 to TRBJ2-6; no definite D call. The CDR3 loop spans 15 amino acids. V was trimmed by 0 bases and J by 0 bases, leaving 4 bases between them. The V gene's germline CDR1 is SGHNT and CDR2 YYREEE (reference sequence). CDR3 nucleotide sequence: TGTGCCAGCAGCTTGGTTAGCTCTGGGGCCAACGTCCTGACTTTC. This encodes CASSLVSSGANVLTF.

This clone has just one count. This chain uses TRBV6-5 with TRBJ2-2; possible D gene TRBD2, 5 bases. Deletions cut 7 bases from V and 7 bases from J, with 10 bases between. CDR3 size: 12 residues. CDR1 is MNHEY, CDR2 SVGAGI, per germline. In nucleotides, the CDR3 is TGTGCCAGCACCATAGCGAACGGGGAGCTGTTTTTT. Translated, it gives CASTIANGELFF.

V is TRBV2 and J is TRBJ1-4, with unresolved D. CDR1 is SNHLY and CDR2 is FYNNEI in the germline V gene. The CDR3 is 13 amino acids. V was cut by 5 bases and J by 5 bases, with 9 bases left in between. CDR3 in amino acids: CASSPRLNEKLFF. CDR3 sequence (DNA): TGTGCCAGCAGTCCAAGGTTAAATGAAAAACTGTTTTTT.

The V and J genes are TRBV2 and TRBJ1-1; tentatively, D is TRBD1 (6 bases). Germline loops: CDR1 SNHLY, CDR2 FYNNEI. Trimming pared 6 bases from V and 3 bases from J, leaving 17 bases between. The CDR3 runs 15 residues. This CDR3 reads CASRRTWTADTEAFF. In DNA form, the CDR3 reads TGTGCCAGCAGACGAACCTGGACAGCAGACACTGAAGCTTTCTTT.

V is TRBV5-1 and J is TRBJ2-1; tentatively, D is TRBD1 (6 bases). V was trimmed by 0 bases and J by 1 base, leaving 14 bases between them. The CDR3 contains 17 residues. The V gene's germline CDR1 is SGHRS and CDR2 YFSETQ. CDR3 amino acids: CASSLVQGIISYNEQFF. The CDR3 nucleotides are TGCGCCAGCAGCTTGGTTCAGGGGATTATATCCTACAATGAGCAGTTCTTC.

The chain couples TRBV7-9 to TRBJ1-2; D not certain. The CDR3 runs 11 residues. Germline V gives CDR1 SEHNR, CDR2 FQNEAQ (reference sequence). With 5 bases removed from V and 8 bases from J, the gap between germline ends came to 9 bases. Written as DNA, the CDR3 is TGTGCCAGCAGCGGACTGGGCGGCTACACCTTC. Protein: CASSGLGGYTF.

This clone was counted a few times. The chain employs TRBV6-1 and TRBJ2-2; TRBD1 is a possible D gene (5 bases). The CDR3 totals 13 residues. V shed 6 bases and J shed 2 bases, with 7 bases lying between them. Germline CDR1 MNHNS, CDR2 SASEGT. CDR3 bases: TGTGCCAGCAGGGACATCAACACCGGGGAGCTGTTTTTT. Translation gives CASRDINTGELFF.

The gene calls are TRBV30 and TRBJ1-5; 8 nucleotides match TRBD1. This CDR3 is 17 amino acids long. The junction had 12 bases not matched to a gene; V was cut back by 5 bases and J by 0 bases. Per germline, CDR1 GTSNPN and CDR2 SVGIG (reference sequence). CDR3 sequence reads: CAWAVSGGPVSNQPQHF. The DNA of the CDR3 is TGTGCCTGGGCGGTCTCAGGGGGCCCCGTTAGCAATCAGCCCCAGCATTTT.